The clone carrying this TCR beta chain was detected once. Its antigen is not known. Per sample, at least 6 micrograms of total RNA were extracted. This record comes from a study of blood T cells in healthy people across ages. Study-level findings and limits: Naive CD4+ cells and diversity were both higher in long-lived donors than in aged donors.

Alongside a J-beta primer mix, a sample-barcoded 5' primer served in a second PCR lasting roughly 6 to 12 cycles. From the 5' RACE reads, TCRdb called clonotypes with MiXCR, one entry per CDR3 protein. The sample yields about 1 million distinct CDR3 sequences, 40% to 50% seen once. Per the germline V gene, CDR1 is SEHNR and CDR2 is FQNEAQ (reference sequence). The CDR3 contains 17 residues. Sequenced sample: blood. The gene calls are TRBV7-9 and TRBJ2-4, with 7 positions matching TRBD2. With the DNA end fitting TRBJ2-7 better, the J assignment may be wrong. This receptor was taken from a woman in her sixties in good health. The CDR3 region has the DNA TGTGCCAGCAGCCCCCAGGGACTAACGGGGGTAGCGAGCGAGCAGTACTTC. As protein: CASSPQGLTGVASEQYF.